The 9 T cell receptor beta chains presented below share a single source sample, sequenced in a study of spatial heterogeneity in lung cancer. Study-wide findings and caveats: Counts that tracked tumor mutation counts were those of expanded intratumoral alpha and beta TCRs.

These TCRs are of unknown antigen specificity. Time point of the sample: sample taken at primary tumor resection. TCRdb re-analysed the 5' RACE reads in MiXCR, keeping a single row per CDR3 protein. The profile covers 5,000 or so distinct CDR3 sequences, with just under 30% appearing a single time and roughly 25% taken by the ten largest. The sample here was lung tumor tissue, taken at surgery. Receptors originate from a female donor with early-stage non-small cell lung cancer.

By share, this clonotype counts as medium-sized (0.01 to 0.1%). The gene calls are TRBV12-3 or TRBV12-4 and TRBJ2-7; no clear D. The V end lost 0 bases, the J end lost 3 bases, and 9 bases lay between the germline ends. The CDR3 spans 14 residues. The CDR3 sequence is CASSLANGYYEQYF. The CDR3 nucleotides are TGTGCCAGCAGTTTAGCGAACGGCTACTACGAGCAGTACTTC.

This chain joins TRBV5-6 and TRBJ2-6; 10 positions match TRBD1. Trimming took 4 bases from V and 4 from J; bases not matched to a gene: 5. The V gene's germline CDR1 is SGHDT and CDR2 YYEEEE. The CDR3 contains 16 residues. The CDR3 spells CASSPRQGAGANVLTF. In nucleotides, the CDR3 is TGTGCCAGCAGCCCACGACAGGGGGCGGGGGCCAACGTCCTGACTTTC.

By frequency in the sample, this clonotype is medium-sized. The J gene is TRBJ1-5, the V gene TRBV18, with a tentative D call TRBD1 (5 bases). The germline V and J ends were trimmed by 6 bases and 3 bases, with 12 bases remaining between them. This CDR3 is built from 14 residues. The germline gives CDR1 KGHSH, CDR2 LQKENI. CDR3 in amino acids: CASSEDSVNQPQHF. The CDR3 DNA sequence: TGTGCCAGCTCCGAAGACAGTGTCAATCAGCCCCAGCATTTT.

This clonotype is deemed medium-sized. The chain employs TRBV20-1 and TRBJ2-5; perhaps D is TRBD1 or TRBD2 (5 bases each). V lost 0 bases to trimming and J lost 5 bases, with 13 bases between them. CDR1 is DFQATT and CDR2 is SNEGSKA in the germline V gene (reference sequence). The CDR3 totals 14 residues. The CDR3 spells CSARDWGPGETQYF. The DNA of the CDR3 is TGCAGTGCTAGAGATTGGGGCCCGGGGGAGACCCAGTACTTC.

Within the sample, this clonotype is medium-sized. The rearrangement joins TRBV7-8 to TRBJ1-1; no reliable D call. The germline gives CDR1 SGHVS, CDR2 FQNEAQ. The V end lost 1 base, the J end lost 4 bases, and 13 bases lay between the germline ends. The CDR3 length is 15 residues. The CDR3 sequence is CASSLVPGSGTEAFF. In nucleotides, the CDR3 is TGTGCCAGCAGCTTAGTGCCGGGATCGGGCACTGAAGCTTTCTTT.

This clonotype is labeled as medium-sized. The CDR3 DNA reads TGTGCCAGCAGCGTAGCTCATCCAGGGGGCATAAGGAACACTGAAGCTTTCTTT. Its protein product is CASSVAHPGGIRNTEAFF. The rearrangement links TRBV9 to TRBJ1-1; 8 positions match TRBD1. CDR1 and CDR2 from the germline V gene are SGDLS and YYNGEE. V lost 0 bases, J lost 1 base, and 11 bases stayed unmatched. The CDR3 loop spans 18 amino acids.

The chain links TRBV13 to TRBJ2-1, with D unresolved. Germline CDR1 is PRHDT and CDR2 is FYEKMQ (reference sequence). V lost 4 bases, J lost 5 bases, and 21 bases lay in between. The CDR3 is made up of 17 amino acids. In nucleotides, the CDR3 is TGTGCCAGCAGCTCCCGCGAGGAGAACCCTCGAAACAATGAGCAGTTCTTC. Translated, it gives CASSSREENPRNNEQFF.

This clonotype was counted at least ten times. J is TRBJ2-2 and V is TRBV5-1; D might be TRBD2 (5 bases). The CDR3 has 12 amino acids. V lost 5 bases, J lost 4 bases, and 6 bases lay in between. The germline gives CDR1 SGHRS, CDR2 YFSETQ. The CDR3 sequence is CASSEGTGELFF. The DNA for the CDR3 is TGCGCCAGCAGTGAGGGCACCGGGGAGCTGTTTTTT.

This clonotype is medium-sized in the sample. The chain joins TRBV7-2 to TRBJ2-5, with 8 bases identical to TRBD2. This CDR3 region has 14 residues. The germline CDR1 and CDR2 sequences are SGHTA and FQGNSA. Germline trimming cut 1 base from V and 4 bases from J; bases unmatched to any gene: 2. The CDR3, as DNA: TGTGCCAGCAGCTTAGTAGGGACTAGAGAGACCCAGTACTTC. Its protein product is CASSLVGTRETQYF.